This TCR beta chain was obtained from a study of technical replicates of blood from a handful of donors. Sequenced by immunoSEQ multiplex PCR; TCRdb stores in-frame clones only, minus some. Of around 12,000 clones in the sample, around 91% were seen once. Input material: PBMCs. This clonotype was obtained from a human donor in good health.

This chain's CDR3 is CASSWDPGVYEQYF. CDR3 sequence (DNA): TGTGCCAGCAGCTGGGACCCGGGAGTCTACGAGCAGTACTTC. The chain recombines TRBV5-4 with TRBJ2-7, with D tentatively TRBD2 (6 bases). Trimming took off 3 bases at V and 3 bases at J, with 13 bases between the two ends. Germline-derived CDR1 and CDR2 are SGHNT and YYREEE (reference sequence). The length of the CDR3 is 14 residues.